Given below is one T cell receptor (beta chain) in context. Its antigen is still unknown. A much larger clone differs by one base, so this may be a read error. The data belong to a study of blood T cells in healthy people across ages. Overall study results and limits: CMV status of donors was not determined, possibly confounding expanded clonotype changes.

Germline V lookup: CDR1 MGHRA, CDR2 YSYEKL. The CDR3 runs 15 residues. V was trimmed by 8 bases and J by 1 base, leaving 18 bases between them. A second PCR of roughly 7 to 11 cycles used a sample-barcoded 5' primer and a J-beta primer mix. TCRdb passed the 5' RACE reads through MiXCR, listing each CDR3 protein once. The sample lists 1.5 million to 2 million distinct CDR3 sequences; 25% to 30% were seen once. Each of the donors had roughly 9.3 milliliters of peripheral blood drawn into EDTA-treated Vacutainer tubes. The specimen was blood. The clonotype originates from a woman aged 25 to 39 in good health. V usage is TRBV4-1 and J usage is TRBJ2-7; the D is unclear. The CDR3 region is CASGPGSGFSYEQYF. CDR3 DNA sequence: TGCGCCAGCGGCCCAGGTTCGGGTTTTTCCTACGAGCAGTACTTC.